These 12 T cell receptor beta chains were sequenced from one sample in a study of cytomegalovirus exposure and HLA in healthy donors (dated 2017 in TCRdb). Library generation was performed with the immunoSEQ multiplex PCR assay. A mixture of 60 forward primers for TCR Vbeta segments and 13 reverse primers for TCR Jbeta segments was used in the multiplex PCR. TCRdb retrieved this table from immuneACCESS and kept in-frame rearrangements only. Not all clones are present; in checked studies, unresolved V genes account for under half, and no reason is known for the remainder. The sample includes 100,000 to 150,000 clones, with approximately 82% observed a single time. About 2.7% of the sample is held by the ten biggest clonotypes. The sequenced material came from PBMCs. All receptors come from a young woman in good health and CMV-seropositive.

The gene calls are TRBV6-1 and TRBJ1-5; tentatively, D is TRBD1 (6 bases). The CDR3 spans 15 residues. Germline lookup yields CDR1 MNHNS and CDR2 SASEGT. Trimming removed 5 bases at V and 7 bases at J, with 18 bases between. The CDR3 is CASSTPGHPNQPQHF. DNA of the CDR3: TGTGCCAGCAGTACCCCGGGACACCCAAACCAGCCCCAGCATTTT.

V and J are TRBV15 and TRBJ1-1; the D gene is possibly TRBD1 (5 bases). The V gene's germline CDR1 is LNHNV and CDR2 YYDKDF (reference sequence). V was trimmed by 0 bases and J by 4 bases, leaving 9 bases between them. The CDR3 consists of 14 residues. The CDR3 sequence: CATSRDKGLTEAFF. In DNA, the CDR3 is TGTGCCACCAGCAGAGATAAGGGACTCACTGAAGCTTTCTTT.

This chain connects TRBV5-1 to TRBJ2-1; D perhaps matches TRBD1 (6 bases). This CDR3 region has 14 residues. The germline V gene has CDR1 SGHRS and CDR2 YFSETQ. V shed 4 bases and J shed 8 bases, with 16 bases lying between them. In nucleotides, the CDR3 is TGCGCCAGCAGCCTGTTAGGGACAAATGATGAGCAGTTCTTC. Translation: CASSLLGTNDEQFF.

The CDR3 DNA is TGTGCCAGCAGCTTAGATTCCGGGAGCAATCAGCCCCAGCATTTT. Translated: CASSLDSGSNQPQHF. V usage is TRBV7-2 and J usage is TRBJ1-5; D is unclear. Per germline, CDR1 SGHTA and CDR2 FQGNSA. The CDR3 covers 15 residues. V was trimmed by 1 base and J by 1 base, leaving 8 bases between them.

In the case of this clone: The junction and the germline gene differ at one end; a read error may be behind it. The chain links TRBV7-6 to TRBJ2-2; 11 positions match TRBD2. The CDR3 totals 17 residues. Per germline, CDR1 SGHVS and CDR2 FNYEAQ. DNA of the CDR3: TGTGCCAGCAGCTACTCCGGGACTAGCGGTTGGACCGGGGAGCTGCTTTTT. This translates into CASSYSGTSGWTGELLF.

The rearrangement uses TRBV6-6 and TRBJ1-4; TRBD1 aligns across 9 bases. Trimming cost V 4 bases and J 7 bases; bases outside gene matches: 7. CDR1 is MNHNY, CDR2 SVGAGI, per germline (reference sequence). CDR3 length equals 15 residues. CDR3 amino acids: CASSSRTGAIEKLFF. The CDR3, as DNA: TGTGCCAGCAGTTCAAGGACAGGGGCAATTGAAAAACTGTTTTTT.

CDR3 sequence reads: CASSQVVGGGAYNEQFF. As DNA, the CDR3 is TGCGCCAGCAGCCAAGTGGTTGGCGGGGGGGCATACAATGAGCAGTTCTTC. J is TRBJ2-1 and V is TRBV4-1; TRBD2 matches 9 bases. The CDR3 consists of 17 residues. The J segment lost 4 bases and the V segment lost 1 base, leaving 8 bases of the junction unmatched. Germline CDR1 reads MGHRA; CDR2 reads YSYEKL.

Remarks on this clone: At one boundary the junction diverges from the germline segment, which might be a read error. The chain carries TRBV7-9 and TRBJ1-2; 9 bases are a match to TRBD1. This CDR3 is built from 15 residues. Germline CDR1 SEHNR, CDR2 FQNEAQ (reference sequence). The chain's CDR3 is CSSSLGGQGGYGYTF. DNA of the CDR3: TGTTCCAGCAGCTTAGGGGGACAGGGAGGCTATGGCTACACCTTC.

The rearrangement uses TRBV5-1 and TRBJ2-3; a weak D match, TRBD2 (6 bases). This CDR3 is built from 14 residues. The germline gives CDR1 SGHRS, CDR2 YFSETQ. V was trimmed by 5 bases and J by 1 base, leaving 11 bases between them. The CDR3 here is CASRTEGGTDTQYF. CDR3 DNA sequence: TGCGCCAGCAGAACGGAGGGAGGCACAGATACGCAGTATTTT.

Concerning this clone itself: At one of its ends the junction is not consistent with the germline gene, which may arise from a read error. The sample has other DNA sequences that encode this CDR3 too. The V gene is TRBV28, the J gene TRBJ1-2; 7 bases agree with TRBD1. The germline V gene encodes CDR1 MDHEN and CDR2 SYDVKM. The CDR3 is made up of 15 amino acids. CDR3 nucleotides: TGTGCCAGCAGTTTACCTCAGGGGGTCCCCTATGGCTACACCTTT. This sequence encodes CASSLPQGVPYGYTF.

The chain employs TRBV21-1 and TRBJ1-2; whether TRBD1, the table's D call, matches the DNA was not checked. TRBV21-1 counts as a pseudogene. The CDR3 loop spans 15 amino acids. CDR3 nucleotides: TGTGCCAGCAGCATCGGGACAGCCCGTGACTATGGCTACACCTTC. The encoded protein is CASSIGTARDYGYTF.

The J gene is TRBJ1-1, the V gene TRBV4-1, with 8 bases lining up with TRBD1. Germline loops: CDR1 MGHRA, CDR2 YSYEKL. This CDR3 region has 13 residues. Germline trimming cut 6 bases from V and 5 bases from J; bases unmatched to any gene: 5. The CDR3 DNA reads TGCGCCAGCAGGTTCACAGGGGGAACTGAAGCTTTCTTT. Its translation: CASRFTGGTEAFF.